The 3 T cell receptor beta chains below were found in one sample sequenced in a study of blood T cell repertoires in COVID-19. TCRdb keeps only in-frame clones here, not all; method: immunoSEQ multiplex PCR. Altogether 95,000 to 150,000 clones are present, roughly 83% being singletons, with the ten largest covering roughly 35%. Material: peripheral blood. These receptors were obtained from a man aged 40-49 years with active or convalescent COVID-19.

The chain is built from TRBV4-1 and TRBJ2-7; no firm D call. This CDR3 is built from 17 residues. Trimming took off 4 bases at V and 3 bases at J, with 22 bases between the two ends. Germline-derived CDR1 and CDR2 are MGHRA and YSYEKL. This CDR3 reads CASSRIAIQETLYEQYF. DNA for the CDR3: TGCGCCAGCAGCCGGATTGCGATTCAAGAGACTCTCTACGAGCAGTACTTC.

This rearrangement joins TRBV7-2 to TRBJ1-3; 9 bases agree with TRBD1. V trimming: 5 bases; J trimming: 0 bases; junction bases outside the gene matches: 8. The CDR3 runs 17 residues. CDR1 and CDR2 from the germline V gene are SGHTA and FQGNSA. CDR3 nucleotides: TGTGCCAGCAGCACTCAGAGACAGGGGGGCTCTGGAAACACCATATATTTT. Translated, it gives CASSTQRQGGSGNTIYF.

V usage is TRBV4-2 and J usage is TRBJ2-2; TRBD1 might be the D (5 bases). V lost 1 base to trimming and J lost 0 bases, with 9 bases between them. The germline V gene encodes CDR1 LGHNA and CDR2 YNFKEQ. There are 16 residues in the CDR3. CDR3: CASSQAQGSNTGELFF. The CDR3 DNA sequence: TGTGCCAGCAGCCAAGCTCAGGGCTCGAACACCGGGGAGCTGTTTTTT.